This is a list of T cell receptor beta chains from one sample in a study of T cell repertoires in cytomegalovirus infection. TCRdb processed the reads anew with MiXCR; each CDR3 protein has one entry. This sample yields a few hundred thousand distinct CDR3 sequences, of which around 40% are seen a single time; 48% belongs to the top ten. The antigens for these receptors are not known. This specimen consisted of cultured PBMCs, obtained from culture after CMV antigen stimulation. The receptors here all came from a human donor in good health (CMV status not recorded). Some clones in this sample may be carry-over from other donors' samples. The CDR3 runs from the conserved cysteine through the conserved F or W. Each record gives: J gene, V gene, clone size, CDR3 length, D gene, CDR3 DNA, CDR3 protein. The D gene is left open where the match is weak. The size field is filled for only some rows; it gives once, few, many or a size class.

>TRBJ2-3|TRBV10-1|.|14|.
TGCGCCAGCAGTGGCAGGGTAGACACAGATACGCAGTATTTT
CASSGRVDTDTQYF
>TRBJ2-1|TRBV6-2/TRBV6-3|few|18|TRBD2
TGTGCCAGCAGTTACTCGCCCTATAGCGGGAGGATCTACAATGAGCAGTTCTTC
CASSYSPYSGRIYNEQFF
>TRBJ1-6|TRBV20-1|.|15|.
TGCAGTGCTAGATCACAGGGATCTAGCGATTCACCCCTCCACTTT
CSARSQGSSDSPLHF
>TRBJ1-2|TRBV7-2|.|14|TRBD1
TGTGCCAGCAGCTTTTACAGGGGGCACAGTGGCTACACCTTC
CASSFYRGHSGYTF
>TRBJ1-1|TRBV20-1|few|15|.
TGCAGTGCTCCGAAGCCGGGACAACTGAACACTGAAGCTTTCTTT
CSAPKPGQLNTEAFF
>TRBJ2-7|TRBV7-2|few|13|TRBD2
TGTGCCAGCAGCCTTAGCGGGGGGGCCGGGCAGTACTTC
CASSLSGGAGQYF
>TRBJ2-2|TRBV6-2/TRBV6-3|.|12|.
TGTGCCAGCAGTAAAAGTGGCGGGGAGCTGTTTTTT
CASSKSGGELFF
>TRBJ2-5|TRBV20-1|.|15|TRBD2
TGCAGTGCCAGAAGCGGGGGGGCTTACCAAGAGACCCAGTACTTC
CSARSGGAYQETQYF
>TRBJ2-1|TRBV7-2|many|17|TRBD2
TGTGCCAGCAGCTCCCCATTAGCGGGAGGGCCCTACAATGAGCAGTTCTTC
CASSSPLAGGPYNEQFF
>TRBJ2-5|TRBV18|.|16|TRBD1
TGTGCCAGCTCACCGGGGATCGACAGGGACGGGGAGACCCAGTACTTC
CASSPGIDRDGETQYF
>TRBJ1-5|TRBV7-2|.|14|.
TGTGCCAGCAGCTTAGCAGGGGCCGCGGGGCCCCAGCATTTT
CASSLAGAAGPQHF
>TRBJ2-1|TRBV6-4|.|15|TRBD2
TGTGCCAGCAGTGACTCGGTTAGCGGGGGGGCCGAGCAGTTCTTC
CASSDSVSGGAEQFF
>TRBJ2-5|TRBV6-8|.|14|.
TGTGCCAGCAGTTACTCGGGGGGACAAGAGACCCAGTACTTC
CASSYSGGQETQYF
>TRBJ1-2|TRBV6-6|.|15|TRBD1
TGTGCCAGCAGTCACCGGGACAGGGGATGGTATGGCTACACCTTC
CASSHRDRGWYGYTF
>TRBJ2-3|TRBV27|few|15|TRBD2
TGTGCCAGCAGTCCTACTAGCGGGAGTCACGTTACGCAGTATTTT
CASSPTSGSHVTQYF
>TRBJ2-3|TRBV7-9|.|15|TRBD1
TGTGCCAGCAGCTTAGACAGGGGATATACAGATACGCAGTATTTT
CASSLDRGYTDTQYF
>TRBJ2-3|TRBV4-1|.|14|.
TGCGCCAGCAGCCAACCCGGCAGTTCTAATACGCAGTATTTT
CASSQPGSSNTQYF